Following are 28 T cell receptor beta chains from one sample sequenced in a study of breast tumors, draining lymph nodes, adjacent tissues. TCRdb independently ran MiXCR on the multiplex PCR reads; one entry per CDR3 protein. The table shows 150,000 to 200,000 distinct CDR3 sequences, with around 33% occurring only once. Breast cancer patients provided tissue from their axillary draining lymph nodes. The sequenced sample consisted of axillary lymph node tissue. The receptors stem from a female donor with breast cancer. Some clones in this sample may be carry-over from other donors' samples.

In its sample, this clonotype was seen a few times. This chain links TRBV18 with TRBJ1-1, with D uncertain. This CDR3 spans 14 amino acids. The V end lost 3 bases, the J end lost 2 bases, and 10 bases lay between the germline ends. The germline V gene has CDR1 KGHSH and CDR2 LQKENI. The CDR3 is CASSPSQINTEAFF. DNA for the CDR3: TGTGCCAGCTCACCGAGCCAAATTAACACTGAAGCTTTCTTT. Full variable domain (remainder filled in from reference TRBV18 and TRBJ1-1): NAGVMQNPRHLVRRRGQEARLRCSPMKGHSHVYWYRQLPEEGLKFMVYLQKENIIDESGMPKERFSAEFPKEGPSILRIQQVVRGDSAAYFCASSPSQINTEAFFGQGTRLTVV.

This chain uses TRBV7-9 with TRBJ2-1; 9 bases line up with TRBD2. Per germline, CDR1 SEHNR and CDR2 FQNEAQ (reference sequence). Trimming cost V 8 bases and J 2 bases; bases outside gene matches: 16. This CDR3 is 18 amino acids long. The CDR3 here is CASDSARERGVPYNEQFF. The DNA for the CDR3 is TGTGCCAGCGACAGTGCTAGAGAGCGGGGGGTGCCCTACAATGAGCAGTTCTTC. Looking up the rest from reference TRBV7-9 and TRBJ2-1 gives the full variable domain: DTGVSQNPRHKITKRGQNVTFRCDPISEHNRLYWYRQTLGQGPEFLTYFQNEAQLEKSRLLSDRFSAERPKGSFSTLEIQRTEQGDSAMYLCASDSARERGVPYNEQFFGPGTRLTVL.

Details on this clonotype: At one boundary the junction diverges from the germline segment, which might be a read error. J is TRBJ2-7 and V is TRBV7-2; D could derive from TRBD1 or TRBD2 (5 bases each). Germline loops: CDR1 SGHTA, CDR2 FQGNSA. The CDR3 is 16 residues long. CDR3 bases: TGTGCCAGCAGCTTAAATCCGGGGCCAGCAACTTACGGGCAGTACTTC. This gives the protein CASSLNPGPATYGQYF.

The rearrangement links TRBV20-1 to TRBJ1-1; possibly TRBD1 for D (5 bases). The germline CDR1 and CDR2 sequences are DFQATT and SNEGSKA (reference sequence). V was trimmed by 0 bases and J by 6 bases, leaving 14 bases between them. The CDR3 runs to 14 residues. CDR3 sequence reads: CSARDKGLNAEAFF. CDR3 nucleotides: TGCAGTGCTAGAGATAAGGGGCTAAATGCTGAAGCTTTCTTT.

About this clonotype itself: It is likely a read error, because the conserved phenylalanine at the end of the CDR3 is missing. The gene calls are TRBV10-1 and TRBJ1-1; 7 positions agree with TRBD1. CDR1 is WNHNN and CDR2 is SYGVQD in the germline V gene (reference sequence). The junction had 8 bases not matched to a gene; V was cut back by 6 bases and J by 1 base. This CDR3 is built from 15 residues. CDR3 nucleotides: TGCGCCAGCAGAGAAGAGACAGGGCCGAACACTGAAGCTTTCTCT. Translated: CASREETGPNTEAFS.

The table lists this clonotype with many counts. This sequence joins TRBV6-4 and TRBJ1-2; a possible D gene is TRBD1 (5 bases). The CDR3 loop spans 12 amino acids. Trimming took off 8 bases at V and 4 bases at J, with 11 bases between the two ends. Germline CDR1 is MRHNA and CDR2 is SNTAGT. CDR3 bases: TGTGCCAGCCCCCAAAGGGGCTATGGCTACACCTTC. Amino acid sequence: CASPQRGYGYTF.

This clonotype was picked up many times. V usage is TRBV12-3 or TRBV12-4 and J usage is TRBJ1-5; no definite D call. With 6 bases removed from V and 0 bases from J, the gap between germline ends came to 12 bases. This CDR3 contains 15 residues. The CDR3 DNA follows: TGTGCCAGCAGGTCAACGGGAAATAGCAATCAGCCCCAGCATTTT. Its translation: CASRSTGNSNQPQHF.

This clonotype was seen repeatedly, ten times or more. This rearrangement joins TRBV28 to TRBJ2-5, with 9 bases fitting TRBD1. The V gene end was trimmed by 5 bases and the J gene end by 2 bases; junction bases not matched to a gene: 6. The CDR3 loop spans 15 amino acids. The germline V gene has CDR1 MDHEN and CDR2 SYDVKM. The CDR3 DNA follows: TGTGCCAGCAGTCTCATCGGGACAGGGCAAGAGACCCAGTACTTC. The encoded protein is CASSLIGTGQETQYF.

V and J are TRBV4-2 and TRBJ1-5; D is unresolved. Germline CDR1 LGHNA, CDR2 YNFKEQ. This CDR3 region has 13 residues. Trimming shortened V by 4 bases and J by 5 bases, and 9 bases separated the two germline ends. The CDR3: CASSRRMDQPQHF. CDR3 sequence (DNA): TGTGCCAGCAGCCGCCGGATGGATCAGCCCCAGCATTTT.

On this clonotype itself: A much larger clone differs from this one at a single base, so this may be a read error. This rearrangement joins TRBV5-4 to TRBJ2-1, with D uncertain. CDR1 is SGHNT, CDR2 YYREEE, per germline (reference sequence). The CDR3 runs 11 residues. CDR3: CASSWENEQSF. CDR3 sequence (DNA): TGTGCCAGCAGCTGGGAAAATGAGCAGTCCTTC.

CDR3 region: CASRFTGGAGQPQHF. CDR3 nucleotides: TGTGCCAGCAGATTCACAGGGGGCGCGGGTCAGCCCCAGCATTTT. The chain employs TRBV6-9 and TRBJ1-5, with 9 bases lining up with TRBD1. After removal of 6 bases from V and 6 bases from J, the junction contained 9 bases not matched to a gene. Germline V gives CDR1 MNHGY, CDR2 SVAAGI. CDR3 size: 15 residues.

This clonotype was counted many times. This chain links TRBV4-1 with TRBJ2-1; D is undetermined. The ends were cut back, 4 bases at V and 10 bases at J, with 14 bases in the middle. The CDR3 totals 13 residues. The germline V gene has CDR1 MGHRA and CDR2 YSYEKL. The CDR3 bases are TGCGCCAGCAGCCGAACCAGGTTTGGGGAGCAGTTCTTC. Translated, it gives CASSRTRFGEQFF.

This clonotype occurred many times. The chain links TRBV7-9 to TRBJ1-5; TRBD1 matches 10 bases. In germline, CDR1 is SEHNR, CDR2 FQNEAQ (reference sequence). This CDR3 spans 19 amino acids. The V segment lost 4 bases and the J segment 2 bases; nucleotides outside the gene matches: 14. The CDR3, as DNA: TGTGCCAGCAGCTCCCCCCCCGGGACAGGGGATCTACGCAATCAGCCCCAGCATTTT. Translation gives CASSSPPGTGDLRNQPQHF.

This clonotype was seen at least ten times. The chain uses TRBV7-9 and TRBJ1-2, with 7 positions matching TRBD1. There are 14 residues in the CDR3. CDR1 is SEHNR and CDR2 is FQNEAQ in the germline V gene (reference sequence). The V segment lost 8 bases and the J segment 7 bases; nucleotides outside the gene matches: 13. The chain's CDR3 is CASHSERGQTGYTF. DNA for the CDR3: TGTGCCAGCCACTCAGAACGGGGACAGACTGGCTACACCTTC.

This clonotype occurred many times. The rearrangement links TRBV19 to TRBJ1-4; D gene uncertain. The CDR3 loop spans 14 amino acids. Looked up from germline, CDR1 is LNHDA and CDR2 is SQIVND (reference sequence). V lost 5 bases and J 10 bases, leaving 17 bases between the germline ends. Here the CDR3 reads CASSPSYPDGKLFF. The CDR3 DNA sequence: TGTGCCAGTAGTCCCAGTTATCCGGACGGAAAACTGTTTTTT.

This clonotype was detected a few times. Here the CDR3 DNA reads TGTGCCACCAGTGATTTCGGGACAGGTAACGAGCAGTACTTC. This translates into CATSDFGTGNEQYF. The chain links TRBV24-1 to TRBJ2-7; 8 bases fit TRBD1. The V segment lost 1 base and the J segment 5 bases; nucleotides outside the gene matches: 3. Looked up from germline, CDR1 is KGHDR and CDR2 is SFDVKD. CDR3 length equals 14 residues.

This clonotype was seen at least ten times. V gene TRBV6-5 combines with J gene TRBJ1-3; 8 nucleotides match TRBD1. Losses at the gene ends were 6 bases for V and 0 bases for J; bases not matched to a gene: 7. Germline lookup yields CDR1 MNHEY and CDR2 SVGAGI. The CDR3 spans 16 residues. The DNA for the CDR3 is TGTGCCAGCAGAAGCCGGGACAGGCGCTCTGGAAACACCATATATTTT. This encodes CASRSRDRRSGNTIYF.

This clonotype was detected ten times or more. J is TRBJ2-5 and V is TRBV6-7, with 8 bases fitting TRBD2. TRBV6-7 is noted as an ORF with a role that remains uncertain. The CDR3 length is 15 residues. J gave up 4 bases and V 5 bases, and 9 bases lay outside the gene matches. Here the CDR3 reads CASSHGRAGAETQYF. The CDR3 nucleotides are TGTGCCAGCAGTCACGGCCGAGCGGGAGCAGAGACCCAGTACTTC.

Turning to this clonotype: A read error may account for a junction end that differs from germline. This chain links TRBV7-3 with TRBJ2-2, with 13 nucleotides matching TRBD2. This CDR3 region has 19 residues. Germline V lookup: CDR1 SGHTA, CDR2 FQGTGA. CDR3 in DNA: TGTGCCAGCAGCTTAAATGGGGCCGGGACTAGCGGGAACACCGGGGAGCTGTCTTGG. Amino acid sequence: CASSLNGAGTSGNTGELSW.

A remark on this clonotype: A much bigger clone sits one base away, suggesting this may be a read error. This chain connects TRBV10-2 to TRBJ1-1; D is undetermined. Trimming removed 6 bases at V and 5 bases at J, with 16 bases between. Germline loops: CDR1 WSHSY, CDR2 SAAADI. This CDR3 has 14 residues. The chain's CDR3 is CASRQTRRTTEAFF. CDR3 DNA sequence: TGCGCCAGCAGACAGACAAGGAGGACGACTGAAGCTTTCTTT.

Ten or more counts support this clonotype. The rearrangement links TRBV5-1 to TRBJ2-1; 8 positions agree with TRBD2. The germline V gene encodes CDR1 SGHRS and CDR2 YFSETQ. CDR3 length: 19 residues. After removal of 3 bases from V and 6 bases from J, the junction contained 20 bases not matched to a gene. The CDR3 sequence: CASSSGSRGGPPLTNEQFF. The CDR3, as DNA: TGCGCCAGCAGCTCGGGTAGCCGGGGGGGGCCGCCTTTGACCAATGAGCAGTTCTTC.

This clonotype was found a few times. A read error may be the cause here, since a much bigger clone is one base away. V and J are TRBV9 and TRBJ2-1; tentatively, D is TRBD1 or TRBD2 (6 bases each). Germline CDR1 is SGDLS and CDR2 is YYNGEE. The length of the CDR3 is 14 residues. The CDR3 DNA sequence: TGTGCCAGCAGCCCCCGGGGGCCCTACAATGAGCAGTCCTTC. Amino acids: CASSPRGPYNEQSF.

This clonotype was picked up many times. The chain links TRBV5-1 to TRBJ2-7; TRBD1 agrees at 7 bases. V was pared by 5 bases and J by 4 bases, with 9 bases of the junction left unmatched. The CDR3 is made up of 14 amino acids. The germline gives CDR1 SGHRS, CDR2 YFSETQ. CDR3 in amino acids: CASSPGQDAYEQYF. DNA for the CDR3: TGCGCCAGCAGTCCAGGACAGGATGCTTACGAGCAGTACTTC.

This clonotype was found many times. V is TRBV20-1 and J is TRBJ2-7, with a weak D call TRBD2 (5 bases). Trimming removed 4 bases from V and 2 bases from J, with 30 bases in between. Looked up from germline, CDR1 is DFQATT and CDR2 is SNEGSKA (reference sequence). The CDR3 sequence is 19 residues long. The CDR3 region is CSATRLIEPSGASPYEQYF. CDR3 DNA sequence: TGCAGTGCTACCCGCCTAATCGAGCCGAGCGGAGCCTCCCCCTACGAGCAGTACTTC.

Ten or more counts support this clonotype. The chain couples TRBV30 to TRBJ2-7, with D possibly TRBD2 on 5 matching bases. V was pared by 8 bases and J by 2 bases, with 13 bases between. This CDR3 contains 12 residues. In germline, CDR1 is GTSNPN, CDR2 SVGIG (reference sequence). CDR3 sequence reads: CALGVRTYEQYF. As DNA, the CDR3 is TGTGCCCTCGGGGTCCGGACCTACGAGCAGTACTTC.

The V and J genes are TRBV7-2 and TRBJ2-5; 9 bases agree with TRBD2. CDR3 length: 17 residues. J lost 4 bases, V lost 1 base, and 10 bases had no gene match. Germline CDR1 SGHTA, CDR2 FQGNSA. CDR3 sequence: CASSLEVLAGMGETQYF. The CDR3 DNA follows: TGTGCCAGCAGCTTAGAGGTGCTAGCGGGGATGGGAGAGACCCAGTACTTC.

Concerning this clonotype: It may be a read error: a sequence one base away is much more abundant. V is TRBV10-3 and J is TRBJ1-3; D possibly corresponds to TRBD1 (5 bases). The V gene lost 10 bases and the J gene lost 0 bases, with 13 bases spanning the gap. The CDR3 has 14 residues. CDR1 is ENHRY, CDR2 SYGVKD, per germline. Here the CDR3 reads CATGRRGSGNTIYF. The CDR3 coding sequence is TGTGCCACGGGGCGGAGAGGCTCTGGAAACACCATATATTTT.

This clonotype was observed many times. The rearrangement links TRBV19 to TRBJ2-5, with TRBD2 as a possible D gene (6 bases). Germline CDR1 reads LNHDA; CDR2 reads SQIVND (reference sequence). CDR3 length equals 15 residues. V was pared by 0 bases and J by 8 bases, with 16 bases between. CDR3 nucleotide sequence: TGTGCCAGTAGTATAGACAGCACCCAGGCGGGAACCCAGTACTTC. This encodes CASSIDSTQAGTQYF.